The clone carrying this T cell receptor (beta chain) has just a few counts. This sample was taken from a study of blood T cell repertoires in COVID-19. From germline, CDR1 is MNHEY and CDR2 SVGAGI. This CDR3 comprises 15 residues. With 2 bases clipped from V and 1 base from J, the junction kept 4 bases outside the gene matches. Sequenced by immunoSEQ multiplex PCR; TCRdb stores in-frame clones only, minus some. The sample has about 150,000 clones, approximately 86% seen once; the top ten hold roughly 2.5%. The V gene is TRBV6-5, the J gene TRBJ2-5; TRBD2 matches 7 bases. Material for sequencing was peripheral blood. This clonotype originated in a woman of 80 years or more with COVID-19, enrolled during active disease. CDR3 in DNA: TGTGCCAGCAGTTACGGGGCGGGAGCCCAAGAGACCCAGTACTTC. Translation gives CASSYGAGAQETQYF.